The 26 T cell receptor beta chains reported below all come from one sample, sequenced in a study of T cell responses to AZD1222 COVID-19 vaccine. TCRdb's copy holds only in-frame clones and misses some; the assay was immunoSEQ multiplex PCR. The table includes 75,000 to 85,000 clones, over 65% detected once. The sequenced sample was peripheral blood, obtained 28 days after the second dose of the MenACWY control vaccine. The receptor set was obtained from an adult who received the MenACWY meningococcal vaccine as a control.

The V call is TRBV7-2, the J call TRBJ1-1; D remains unclear. CDR3 size: 13 residues. Germline V gene data show CDR1 as SGHTA and CDR2 as FQGNSA. V was trimmed by 5 bases and J by 3 bases, leaving 10 bases between them. The CDR3 DNA reads as TGTGCCAGCAGCCGAAGGGCGGACACTGAAGCTTTCTTT. The encoded protein is CASSRRADTEAFF. Full variable domain (remainder filled in from reference TRBV7-2 and TRBJ1-1): GAGVSQSPSNKVTEKGKDVELRCDPISGHTALYWYRQSLGQGLEFLIYFQGNSAPDKSGLPSDRFSAERTGGSVSTLTIQRTQQEDSAVYLCASSRRADTEAFFGQGTRLTVV.

The chain couples TRBV18 to TRBJ2-1, with 9 bases matching TRBD2. V dropped 2 bases and J dropped 4; count of bases not matched to a gene: 3. CDR1 and CDR2 from the germline V gene are KGHSH and LQKENI. The CDR3 loop spans 15 amino acids. This CDR3 is CASSPAGGNYNEQFF. CDR3 bases: TGTGCCAGCTCACCAGCGGGGGGGAATTACAATGAGCAGTTCTTC.

In this sample, this clone turned up many times. This same CDR3 is encoded by further DNA sequences in the sample. The chain's CDR3 is CASTRGGSTDTQYF. The CDR3 coding sequence is TGTGCCAGTACTCGCGGGGGGAGCACAGATACGCAGTATTTT. The chain carries TRBV19 and TRBJ2-3; TRBD2 matches at 8 bases. Germline V lookup: CDR1 LNHDA, CDR2 SQIVND (reference sequence). J was trimmed by 0 bases and V by 7 bases; bases with no gene match: 3. There are 14 residues in the CDR3.

The V and J genes are TRBV18 and TRBJ1-1; no definite D call. CDR1 and CDR2 (germline): KGHSH, LQKENI. Trimming removed 4 bases from V and 11 bases from J, with 14 bases in between. This CDR3 spans 12 amino acids. The CDR3 reads CASSLGPGLAFF. CDR3 nucleotide sequence: TGTGCCAGCTCACTAGGACCCGGTTTGGCTTTCTTT.

In this sample, this clone turned up a few times. This sequence joins TRBV6-5 and TRBJ1-2; no reliable D call. CDR3 length: 15 residues. Trimming shortened V by 0 bases and J by 6 bases, and 14 bases separated the two germline ends. Germline assignment: CDR1 MNHEY and CDR2 SVGAGI. CDR3: CASSYSSGNRNGYTF. In DNA form, the CDR3 reads TGTGCCAGCAGTTACTCTTCCGGGAATCGGAATGGCTACACCTTC.

The J gene is TRBJ2-2, the V gene TRBV6-5, with no clear D. The germline V gene encodes CDR1 MNHEY and CDR2 SVGAGI. The V end lost 5 bases, the J end lost 5 bases, and 9 bases lay between the germline ends. The CDR3 has 13 residues. The CDR3 DNA follows: TGTGCCAGCAGTCGGGTTGGGACCGGGGAGCTGTTTTTT. This codes for CASSRVGTGELFF.

About this clone: No conserved phenylalanine or tryptophan is present at the end of the CDR3, so a read error is the likely explanation. The limits of the CDR3 on the DNA are not certain, so only TCRdb's listed CDR3 is given. The chain combines TRBV5-1 with TRBJ2-7. Germline values: CDR1 SGHRS, CDR2 YFSETQ. The CDR3 spans 9 amino acids, including both terminal residues. CDR3 region: CASQDGVFG.

V gene TRBV15 combines with J gene TRBJ2-2; TRBD1 matches 9 bases. The CDR3 has 16 residues. The V gene end was trimmed by 3 bases and the J gene end by 5 bases; junction bases not matched to a gene: 7. Per germline, CDR1 LNHNV and CDR2 YYDKDF (reference sequence). The CDR3 DNA reads TGTGCCACCAGCAGGATACAGGGGGCGCGTACCGGGGAGCTGTTTTTT. Protein: CATSRIQGARTGELFF.

The chain employs TRBV5-5 and TRBJ2-5; 10 positions match TRBD1. This CDR3 spans 13 amino acids. Germline CDR1 is SGHKS and CDR2 is YYEKEE (reference sequence). V trimming: 4 bases; J trimming: 6 bases; junction bases outside the gene matches: 3. The CDR3 here is CASSLDRGKTQYF. In DNA, the CDR3 is TGTGCCAGCAGCCTGGACAGGGGGAAGACCCAGTACTTC.

This rearrangement joins TRBV28 to TRBJ1-1; D is unclear. The CDR3 length is 15 residues. The germline V gene has CDR1 MDHEN and CDR2 SYDVKM. Trimming shortened V by 5 bases and J by 4 bases, and 17 bases separated the two germline ends. The CDR3 DNA reads as TGTGCCAGCAGTACCCTAGGTGGGTTGGCCACTGAAGCTTTCTTT. This encodes CASSTLGGLATEAFF. Full variable domain (remainder filled in from reference TRBV28 and TRBJ1-1): DVKVTQSSRYLVKRTGEKVFLECVQDMDHENMFWYRQDPGLGLRLIYFSYDVKMKEKGDIPEGYSVSREKKERFSLILESASTNQTSMYLCASSTLGGLATEAFFGQGTRLTVV.

The chain links TRBV3-1 (or the pseudogene TRBV3-2) to TRBJ1-4; 9 bases agree with TRBD1. There are 16 residues in the CDR3. Losses at the gene ends were 2 bases for V and 4 bases for J; bases not matched to a gene: 5. Germline V CDR1 and CDR2: LGHDT, YNNKEL (reference sequence). The CDR3 region is CASSQTPGQGNEKLFF. The CDR3 DNA follows: TGTGCCAGCAGCCAAACTCCGGGACAGGGTAATGAAAAACTGTTTTTT.

The gene calls are TRBV5-6 and TRBJ1-2, with a possible D match to TRBD1 (6 bases). The germline V and J ends were trimmed by 5 bases and 9 bases, with 29 bases remaining between them. CDR3 size: 17 residues. In germline, CDR1 is SGHDT, CDR2 YYEEEE. In DNA, the CDR3 is TGTGCCAGCAGAAATCGTCCTGACGGAAAAACAGGGTATCGCTACACCTTC. Translating it yields CASRNRPDGKTGYRYTF. The whole variable domain, filled in from reference TRBV5-6 and TRBJ1-2, reads DAGVTQSPTHLIKTRGQQVTLRCSPKSGHDTVSWYQQALGQGPQFIFQYYEEEERQRGNFPDRFSGHQFPNYSSELNVNALLLGDSALYLCASRNRPDGKTGYRYTFGSGTRLTVV.

This clone was observed a few times. The genes are TRBV21-1 and TRBJ2-2; no DNA check was done on the table's D call, TRBD1. TRBV21-1 is a pseudogene. The CDR3 covers 14 residues. The CDR3 protein is CASSVQGWAGELFF. CDR3 DNA sequence: TGTGCCAGCAGCGTACAGGGTTGGGCCGGGGAGCTGTTTTTT.

The chain is built from TRBV30 and TRBJ2-3; unclear D gene. Germline V lookup: CDR1 GTSNPN, CDR2 SVGIG (reference sequence). Trimming pared 2 bases from V and 0 bases from J, leaving 9 bases between. The CDR3 has 14 amino acids. The DNA of the CDR3 is TGTGCCTGGAGTCTGTCCGTAAGCACAGATACGCAGTATTTT. This gives the protein CAWSLSVSTDTQYF.

This clone has just one count. Compared with germline, one end of the junction differs, possibly owing to a read error. V gene TRBV30 combines with J gene TRBJ2-1; D tentatively reads TRBD1 or TRBD2 (6 bases each). From germline, CDR1 is GTSNPN and CDR2 SVGIG (reference sequence). The CDR3 runs to 12 residues. For the CDR3, the DNA is TGTGCCCGGAGGGGGTCCTACAATGAGCAGTTCTTC. Its protein is CARRGSYNEQFF.

In DNA form, the CDR3 reads TGTGCCAGCAGTTATAGTACCCCTGGGAGCTACGAGCAGTACTTC. It codes for CASSYSTPGSYEQYF. V gene TRBV6-5 combines with J gene TRBJ2-7; TRBD2 might be the D (5 bases). The germline gives CDR1 MNHEY, CDR2 SVGAGI. The V gene lost 3 bases and the J gene lost 3 bases, with 15 bases spanning the gap. This CDR3 has 15 amino acids.

This rearrangement joins TRBV19 to TRBJ1-4; D ambiguous. The ends were cut back, 7 bases at V and 7 bases at J, with 16 bases in the middle. The CDR3 has 14 amino acids. CDR1 and CDR2 (germline): LNHDA, SQIVND (reference sequence). In DNA form, the CDR3 reads TGTGCCAGTACCGAAAGGATGGGTGGTGAAAAACTGTTTTTT. Encoded protein: CASTERMGGEKLFF.

The V and J genes are TRBV6-5 and TRBJ2-3, with D possibly being TRBD2 (6 bases). The CDR3 covers 16 residues. CDR1 and CDR2 from the germline V gene are MNHEY and SVGAGI. With 2 bases removed from V and 4 bases from J, the gap between germline ends came to 16 bases. In DNA form, the CDR3 reads TGTGCCAGCAGTTACAGGTCCGGGAGAGGGGCAGATACGCAGTATTTT. It encodes CASSYRSGRGADTQYF.

The chain uses TRBV30 and TRBJ1-2; D remains unclear. V was shortened by 0 bases and J by 2 bases, with 10 bases between the two germline ends. The CDR3 runs to 14 residues. The germline gives CDR1 GTSNPN, CDR2 SVGIG (reference sequence). CDR3 in DNA: TGTGCCTGGAGTGTGAGGGCCACCAACTATGGCTACACCTTC. It translates to CAWSVRATNYGYTF.

The chain uses TRBV27 and TRBJ1-2, with unresolved D. The CDR3 covers 13 residues. V gave up 3 bases and J gave up 3 bases, with 8 bases separating them. Germline assignment: CDR1 MNHEY and CDR2 SMNVEV (reference sequence). CDR3 residues: CASSFDRYYGYTF. The CDR3 DNA reads as TGTGCCAGCAGTTTCGATCGATACTATGGCTACACCTTC.

The J gene is TRBJ1-1, the V gene TRBV29-1; 7 bases map to TRBD1. The V gene end was trimmed by 0 bases and the J gene end by 3 bases; junction bases not matched to a gene: 7. CDR1 SQVTM and CDR2 ANQGSEA come from the germline V gene. The CDR3 is made up of 15 amino acids. This CDR3 is CSVEEGQGGDTEAFF. The CDR3 region has the DNA TGCAGCGTTGAAGAAGGGCAGGGGGGTGACACTGAAGCTTTCTTT.

This chain links TRBV19 with TRBJ2-5; 14 bases align to TRBD2. This CDR3 spans 15 amino acids. J lost 7 bases, V lost 5 bases, and 6 bases had no gene match. The germline CDR1 and CDR2 sequences are LNHDA and SQIVND (reference sequence). The CDR3 protein is CASSPLTSGGATQYF. The CDR3 DNA is TGTGCCAGTAGTCCTCTGACTAGCGGGGGGGCGACCCAGTACTTC.

The rearrangement uses TRBV19 and TRBJ2-5; D is perhaps TRBD1 (5 bases). V gave up 3 bases and J gave up 5 bases, with 7 bases separating them. The germline CDR1 and CDR2 sequences are LNHDA and SQIVND (reference sequence). This CDR3 has 12 residues. This chain's CDR3 is CASSIPGETQYF. CDR3 DNA: TGTGCCAGTAGTATTCCAGGGGAGACCCAGTACTTC.

The genes are TRBV4-3 and TRBJ1-5; D unclear. Germline V gene lookup returns CDR1 LGHNA and CDR2 YSLEER. CDR3 size: 14 residues. Trimming removed 0 bases from V and 4 bases from J, with 7 bases in between. The CDR3 is CASSQDSGNQPQHF. In DNA form, the CDR3 reads TGCGCCAGCAGCCAAGATAGCGGAAATCAGCCCCAGCATTTT.

The gene calls are TRBV23-1 and TRBJ1-6; maybe TRBD1 (5 bases). TRBV23-1 falls under the ORF class, with uncertain function. V was clipped by 3 bases and J by 9 bases, with 18 bases between them. The CDR3 is 16 amino acids. The DNA of the CDR3 is TGCGCCAGCAGTCATGCCCCCAGGCAGGGACCTTCACCCCTCCACTTT. This translates into CASSHAPRQGPSPLHF.

This rearrangement joins TRBV19 to TRBJ2-7; D tentatively reads TRBD1 or TRBD2 (5 bases each). CDR1 and CDR2 from the germline V gene are LNHDA and SQIVND (reference sequence). Trimming removed 3 bases from V and 0 bases from J, with 12 bases in between. This CDR3 is built from 15 residues. The CDR3 protein is CASSIRDGSSYEQYF. In DNA, the CDR3 is TGTGCCAGTAGTATTAGGGACGGAAGCTCCTACGAGCAGTACTTC.